This note documents a single T cell receptor beta chain sequence. The ends were cut back, 7 bases at V and 5 bases at J, with 13 bases in the middle. The CDR3 consists of 14 residues. Per the germline V gene, CDR1 is SGDLS and CDR2 is YYNGEE. TCRbeta library preparation incorporated unique molecular identifiers. TCRdb independently ran MiXCR on the PCR reads; one entry per CDR3 protein. The data hold over 300,000 distinct CDR3 sequences, with 10% observed a single time. The data belong to a study of T-cell reconstitution after alpha-beta-depleted transplantation in children. Sequences were derived from PBMCs from the stem cell graft donor, sampled from the stem cell graft. This chain joins TRBV9 and TRBJ1-6; a possible D gene is TRBD1 (5 bases). The TCR originated in a human donor who donated a stem cell graft to a child with acute lymphoblastic leukemia. The CDR3 region is CASSRAGDNSPLHF. The CDR3, as DNA: TGTGCCAGCTCAAGGGCGGGGGATAATTCACCCCTCCACTTT.